The 20 T cell receptor beta chains reported below all come from one sample, sequenced in a study of Graves' ophthalmopathy and Graves' hyperthyroidism. Amplified material comprised TCR beta CDR3 regions derived from RNA transcripts. RT-PCR was first run with HTBI primers, then multiplex PCR in a second round. One entry per CDR3 protein results from TCRdb running MiXCR on the multiplex PCR reads. This repertoire shows hundreds of thousands of distinct CDR3 sequences, 22% found once; its top ten account for more than 5.5%. Sequencing used peripheral blood. The receptor source for this set is a young woman with stable Graves' hyperthyroidism. Some clones in this sample may be carry-over from other donors' samples.

A note on this clonotype: The CDR3 ends on some other residue instead of the conserved phenylalanine or tryptophan, so this is likely a read error. The chain links TRBV11-3 to TRBJ1-1; no definite D call. V lost 1 base and J lost 0, with 12 bases in between. This CDR3 has 16 amino acids. Germline assignment: CDR1 SGHNT and CDR2 YENEEA. CDR3 residues: CASSLVGGPMNTEAFS. The DNA of the CDR3 is TGTGCCAGCAGCTTAGTTGGCGGACCCATGAACACTGAAGCTTTCTCT.

This clonotype was recorded many times. This chain connects TRBV7-6 to TRBJ2-7; 9 bases map to TRBD1. This CDR3 has 15 amino acids. The V gene end was trimmed by 5 bases and the J gene end by 1 base; junction bases not matched to a gene: 6. Per the germline V gene, CDR1 is SGHVS and CDR2 is FNYEAQ. This CDR3 is CASSISTGGSYEQYF. In DNA, the CDR3 is TGTGCCAGCAGCATTTCGACAGGGGGATCCTACGAGCAGTACTTC.

The genes are TRBV10-3 and TRBJ1-1; possibly TRBD1 for D (6 bases). Per the germline V gene, CDR1 is ENHRY and CDR2 is SYGVKD. Trimming removed 10 bases from V and 2 bases from J, with 14 bases in between. This CDR3 comprises 13 residues. CDR3: CANQQDSNTEAFF. The CDR3 nucleotides are TGTGCCAACCAACAGGACAGTAACACTGAAGCTTTCTTT.

This clonotype was detected ten times or more. V usage is TRBV27 and J usage is TRBJ2-7; TRBD1 matches at 7 bases. Germline CDR1 MNHEY, CDR2 SMNVEV (reference sequence). The CDR3 length is 14 residues. V shed 0 bases, J shed 4 bases, and the junction held 3 bases outside the gene matches. CDR3 amino acids: CASSLSTGFYEQYF. For the CDR3, the DNA is TGTGCCAGCAGTTTATCGACAGGGTTTTACGAGCAGTACTTC.

This clonotype was detected ten times or more. V gene TRBV6-4 combines with J gene TRBJ1-1; 7 bases align to TRBD1. This CDR3 has 19 amino acids. V was clipped by 5 bases and J by 4 bases; unmatched bases: 22. CDR1 and CDR2 (germline): MRHNA, SNTAGT. The CDR3 here is CASSNDEGDRMFSITEAFF. The CDR3 DNA sequence: TGTGCCAGCAGTAACGACGAGGGGGACAGAATGTTTTCGATCACTGAAGCTTTCTTT.

This clonotype showed up just a few times. The rearrangement links TRBV12-3 or TRBV12-4 to TRBJ2-2; a possible D gene is TRBD1 (6 bases). The germline V and J ends were trimmed by 4 bases and 6 bases, with 18 bases remaining between them. The CDR3 is 16 amino acids. Here the CDR3 reads CASSSQGGAYSGELFF. The DNA of the CDR3 is TGTGCCAGCAGTTCACAGGGTGGGGCATACTCCGGGGAGCTGTTTTTT.

This clonotype was seen only a few times. CDR3 loop: CASSLTASGLSYEQYF. The CDR3 DNA reads as TGTGCCAGCAGCTTAACGGCTAGCGGGCTCTCCTACGAGCAGTACTTC. J is TRBJ2-7 and V is TRBV7-2, with 8 bases lining up with TRBD2. CDR3 length: 16 amino acids. Germline trimming cut 2 bases from V and 0 bases from J; bases unmatched to any gene: 6. The germline V gene encodes CDR1 SGHTA and CDR2 FQGNSA.

This clonotype has a count of ten or more. The V gene is TRBV20-1, the J gene TRBJ1-1, with D possibly matching TRBD1 (5 bases). Trimming pared 2 bases from V and 4 bases from J, leaving 14 bases between. This CDR3 contains 14 residues. Looked up from germline, CDR1 is DFQATT and CDR2 is SNEGSKA (reference sequence). The CDR3 protein is CSARTPGQATEAFF. The CDR3 nucleotides read TGCAGTGCTAGAACGCCAGGGCAAGCCACTGAAGCTTTCTTT.

This clonotype has at least ten counts. The chain couples TRBV7-9 to TRBJ2-7, with TRBD1 identical over 9 bases. V gave up 11 bases and J gave up 5 bases; unmatched junction bases: 7. Germline CDR1 is SEHNR and CDR2 is FQNEAQ (reference sequence). The CDR3 consists of 12 residues. The CDR3 bases are TGTGCCTCCGGGACAGGGATTGACGAGCAGTACTTC. It encodes CASGTGIDEQYF.

The chain couples TRBV7-2 to TRBJ2-5, with TRBD1 identical over 8 bases. Germline CDR1 and CDR2: SGHTA and FQGNSA. V gave up 1 base and J gave up 5 bases; unmatched junction bases: 6. CDR3 length: 15 amino acids. In DNA, the CDR3 is TGTGCCAGCAGCTTAGAGGGCAGGGGGCAGGAGACCCAGTACTTC. This codes for CASSLEGRGQETQYF.

The table lists this clonotype with many counts. The chain is built from TRBV2 and TRBJ1-1, with D unclear. V was pared by 4 bases and J by 3 bases, with 12 bases between. Per the germline V gene, CDR1 is SNHLY and CDR2 is FYNNEI. This CDR3 has 14 amino acids. The DNA of the CDR3 is TGTGCCAGCAGTGTGGTGAATTGGGACACTGAAGCTTTCTTT. This gives the protein CASSVVNWDTEAFF.

The sample holds many counts of this clonotype. The rearrangement joins TRBV19 to TRBJ1-2, with D possibly TRBD1 on 6 matching bases. The V end was cut by 10 bases, the J end by 2 bases, with 14 bases between. The CDR3 totals 13 residues. Germline lookup yields CDR1 LNHDA and CDR2 SQIVND (reference sequence). The CDR3 spells CAIGPGENYGYTF. The CDR3 DNA reads TGTGCCATTGGGCCAGGGGAGAACTATGGCTACACCTTC.

J is TRBJ1-1 and V is TRBV12-3 or TRBV12-4; the D gene is possibly TRBD1 (6 bases). V lost 6 bases and J lost 2, with 13 bases in between. The CDR3 is made up of 14 amino acids. CDR3 in DNA: TGTGCCAGCAGACCTGGGACAACTAACACTGAAGCTTTCTTT. Translating gives CASRPGTTNTEAFF.

This clonotype was detected a few times. The chain couples TRBV6-2 or TRBV6-3 to TRBJ1-5; possible D gene TRBD1, 5 bases. Germline V gene sequence: CDR1 MNHEY, CDR2 SVGEGT. The V end lost 6 bases, the J end lost 9 bases, and 15 bases lay between the germline ends. The CDR3 length is 13 residues. CDR3 sequence (DNA): TGTGCCAGCAGGAGGGACCTGTCTCGGCCCCAGCATTTT. Its translation is CASRRDLSRPQHF.

This clonotype was counted at least ten times. The rearrangement joins TRBV12-3 or TRBV12-4 to TRBJ1-1; D unclear. The CDR3 has 14 amino acids. Trimming removed 1 base at V and 7 bases at J, with 13 bases between. The CDR3 DNA sequence: TGTGCCAGCAGTTTAGGGCAGCCCCAAGATGAAGCTTTCTTT. Translated, it gives CASSLGQPQDEAFF.

This clonotype was found a few times. The J gene is TRBJ1-1, the V gene TRBV12-3 or TRBV12-4, with a possible D match to TRBD1 (6 bases). This CDR3 has 14 amino acids. V lost 6 bases, J lost 8 bases, and 19 bases lay in between. This chain's CDR3 is CASSSTGFGREAFF. CDR3 nucleotide sequence: TGTGCCAGCAGCTCCACAGGGTTTGGTCGAGAAGCTTTCTTT.

About this clonotype: A much more abundant neighbour one base away suggests this may be a read error. The V call is TRBV6-1, the J call TRBJ1-6, with TRBD1 matching 7 bases. J gave up 8 bases and V 6 bases, and 7 bases lay outside the gene matches. The CDR3 extends over 14 amino acids. The germline V gene encodes CDR1 MNHNS and CDR2 SASEGT. The DNA for the CDR3 is TGTGCCAGCAGCGCCGGGACAGTAGATTCACCCCTCCACTTT. It codes for CASSAGTVDSPLHF.

This clonotype was detected a few times. Here the CDR3 reads CASSALGTSGYYEQYF. The CDR3 DNA reads TGTGCCAGCAGTGCCCTCGGGACTAGCGGTTACTACGAGCAGTACTTC. This chain links TRBV27 with TRBJ2-7; TRBD2 agrees at 11 bases. CDR1 MNHEY and CDR2 SMNVEV come from the germline V gene (reference sequence). This CDR3 is built from 16 residues. V lost 5 bases, J lost 3 bases, and 9 bases stayed unmatched.

This clonotype was counted only a few times. The chain couples TRBV6-1 to TRBJ1-2, with D possibly being TRBD1 (5 bases). The CDR3 covers 13 residues. Germline values: CDR1 MNHNS, CDR2 SASEGT. V shed 6 bases and J shed 4 bases, with 12 bases lying between them. CDR3 sequence reads: CASRSGTVYGYTF. CDR3 in DNA: TGTGCCAGCAGATCCGGGACGGTCTATGGCTACACCTTC.

The rearrangement uses TRBV11-1 and TRBJ2-3, with TRBD1 matching 9 bases. With 5 bases clipped from V and 2 bases from J, the junction kept 5 bases outside the gene matches. Germline assignment: CDR1 SGHAT and CDR2 FQDESV (reference sequence). This CDR3 contains 15 residues. The CDR3 region is CASSRGQGYTDTQYF. The CDR3 nucleotides are TGTGCCAGCAGCAGAGGACAGGGGTACACAGATACGCAGTATTTT.